This T cell receptor beta chain is from a study of T cells in Graves' hyperthyroidism and ophthalmopathy. Across the whole study: Blood from the periphery was taken at initial diagnosis, before any treatment. Notes on the study in general: A model of 13 V-J pairs discriminated ophthalmopathy from stable hyperthyroidism.

This clonotype showed up many times. Its antigen is currently unknown. Over 18 months, lack of ophthalmopathy progression marked Graves' hyperthyroidism as stable. The CDR3 is made up of 12 amino acids. The V end was cut by 7 bases, the J end by 5 bases, with 12 bases between. Per germline, CDR1 ENHRY and CDR2 SYGVKD. RNA transcripts were the template for amplifying TCR beta CDR3 regions. A set of HTBI primers served as the primers for a first-round RT-PCR of the TCR CDR3. TCRdb independently ran MiXCR on the multiplex PCR reads; one entry per CDR3 protein. The repertoire consists of roughly 420,000 distinct CDR3 sequences, with around 15% occurring once and the leading ten covering approximately 5.8%.

Sequencing was done on a sample of blood. The chain combines TRBV10-3 with TRBJ2-7; D is perhaps TRBD2 (5 bases). This sequence originates from a woman between 18 and 29 years old with Graves' hyperthyroidism. The CDR3 nucleotides are TGTGCCATCAACGGGGATGACGACGAGCAGTACTTC. Translation: CAINGDDDEQYF.